This TCR beta chain was obtained from a study of cytomegalovirus exposure and HLA in healthy donors (dated by TCRdb to the late 2010s). In terms of the full investigation: The 500 to 800 repertoires of the first cohort and the 120 validation repertoires were produced on the same platform, according to a later analysis. High-throughput TCR immunosequencing, statistical association of individual TCRs with disease status, and machine learning were combined to predict cytomegalovirus infection status. A separate validation cohort of about 110 different subjects was used in addition to the 666-subject first cohort. The study aimed to test whether cataloging public T cell receptors could reveal signatures of past pathogen exposure. General study outcomes and caveats: A later analysis had no HLA typing for the validation cohort, so co-occurrence there was scored across all 130 or so repertoires. A few of the identified cytomegalovirus-associated TCR beta chains were confirmed in vitro to be specific for cytomegalovirus antigens. Across donors, most TCR sequences were observed very rarely, whereas some public TCRs were present in many individuals. In a later analysis, TCRs clustered in the first cohort were found to also tend to co-occur in the 130 or so validation repertoires, with roughly 93% of cluster scores above 0. A total of fewer than 200 TCR beta chains were listed by the study as associated with cytomegalovirus. In both the original and validation cohorts, the classifier was reported to diagnose cytomegalovirus status with high specificity and sensitivity. The authors suggested that the approach could potentially be generalized to other disease states and immunological phenotypes.

About this clone itself: Its antigen has not been determined. No base quality values were provided; no much bigger clone lies one nucleotide off.

Inclusive of the bounding cysteine and phenylalanine, the CDR3 is 12 residues long. Of the read, only the CDR3 DNA is kept; its 36 bases are in frame from base 1. V and J lose 2 bases and 7 bases, and a span of 9 bases separates them. The germline V gene (reference sequence) provides CDR1 GTSNPN and CDR2 SVGIG. Libraries were prepared through the immunoSEQ multiplex PCR assay. Processing in the source paper ran as follows. A statistical classification framework was built to diagnose cytomegalovirus status from the catalog of TCR beta chain sequences. This is the immuneACCESS table as TCRdb keeps it, with only in-frame sequences that have V and J called. A part of the clones is gone; compared with another copy, unresolved V genes explain less than half, and the rest is unexplained. V and J calls and clone size are as listed in that table; D and trimming were resolved from the DNA. This sample comprises roughly 180,000 clones, around nine tenths of them detected only once. The biggest ten clones account for approximately 7% of the sample.

The donors were included in the validation cohort of 90 to 150 subjects, a group kept apart from the roughly 610-subject first cohort. The sample comprised PBMCs. Recombination joined TRBV30 with TRBJ2-1, and TRBD2 may be the D gene, going by 6 matching bases. The receptor was isolated from a man younger than 40 in good health and CMV-seropositive. In nucleotide form, the sequence is TGTGCCTGGAGTCCAGGGAGGAATGAGCAGTTCTTC. Translated, this is CAWSPGRNEQFF.